This T cell receptor beta chain was identified during a study of identical twins. There are 14 residues in the CDR3. Deletions cut 2 bases from V and 1 base from J, with 9 bases between. Germline assignment: CDR1 SGHDT and CDR2 YYEEEE. This clonotype was picked up a small number of times. cDNA carried unique molecular identifiers, and a universal primer site was added by template switching. TCRdb reanalysed the 5' RACE reads using MiXCR and keeps one entry per CDR3 protein. The sample consists of about 530,000 distinct CDR3 sequences, roughly 15% of them appearing once. The sample also formed part of further work on yellow fever vaccine responses in identical twins.

The sequenced sample was CD4+ T cells sorted from blood. This chain uses TRBV5-6 with TRBJ1-1; D might be TRBD1 (6 bases). This receptor was taken from a woman younger than 30 in good health. CDR3 DNA: TGTGCCAGCAGCTTCGGACAGCAGAACACTGAAGCTTTCTTT. Translated, it gives CASSFGQQNTEAFF.